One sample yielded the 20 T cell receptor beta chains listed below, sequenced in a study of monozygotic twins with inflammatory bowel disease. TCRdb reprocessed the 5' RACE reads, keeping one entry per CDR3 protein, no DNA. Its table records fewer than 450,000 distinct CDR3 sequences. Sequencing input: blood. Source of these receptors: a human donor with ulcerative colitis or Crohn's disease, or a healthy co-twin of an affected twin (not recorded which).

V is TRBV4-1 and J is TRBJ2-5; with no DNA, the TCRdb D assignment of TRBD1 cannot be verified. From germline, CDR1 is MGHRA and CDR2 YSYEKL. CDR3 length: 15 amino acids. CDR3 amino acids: CASSQVGQYQETQYF.

CDR3 amino acids: CASRKTGQDTDTQYF. The gene calls are TRBV6-2 or TRBV6-3 and TRBJ2-3; TCRdb outputs TRBD1, but without DNA this stays unchecked. The germline CDR1 and CDR2 sequences are MNHEY and SVGEGT. The CDR3 loop spans 15 amino acids.

Here the CDR3 reads CASSLGAGRDNQPQHF. The genes are TRBV7-9 and TRBJ1-5; the TRBD1 assignment by TCRdb is unverifiable without DNA. Germline values: CDR1 SEHNR, CDR2 FQNEAQ (reference sequence). This CDR3 contains 16 residues. Variable domain in full (rest from reference TRBV7-9 and TRBJ1-5): DTGVSQNPRHKITKRGQNVTFRCDPISEHNRLYWYRQTLGQGPEFLTYFQNEAQLEKSRLLSDRFSAERPKGSFSTLEIQRTEQGDSAMYLCASSLGAGRDNQPQHFGDGTRLSIL.

Here the CDR3 reads CASSLSIGNQPQHF. This chain joins TRBV5-5 and TRBJ1-5. This CDR3 comprises 14 residues. From germline, CDR1 is SGHKS and CDR2 YYEKEE (reference sequence).

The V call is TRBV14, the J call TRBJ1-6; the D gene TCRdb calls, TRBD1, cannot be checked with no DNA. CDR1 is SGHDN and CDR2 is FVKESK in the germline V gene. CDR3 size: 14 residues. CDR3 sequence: CASSQGGANSPLHF.

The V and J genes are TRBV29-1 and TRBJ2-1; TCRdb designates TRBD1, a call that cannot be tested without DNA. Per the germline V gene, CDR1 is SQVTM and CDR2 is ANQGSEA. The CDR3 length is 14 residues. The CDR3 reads CSVERRGLGNEQFF.

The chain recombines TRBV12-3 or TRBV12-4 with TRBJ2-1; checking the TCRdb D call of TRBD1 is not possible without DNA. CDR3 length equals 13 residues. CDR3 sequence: CASSSSGLVEQFF.

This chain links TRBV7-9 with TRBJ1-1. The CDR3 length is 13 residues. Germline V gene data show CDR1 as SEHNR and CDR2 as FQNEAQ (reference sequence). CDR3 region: CASSFYEEAEAFF.

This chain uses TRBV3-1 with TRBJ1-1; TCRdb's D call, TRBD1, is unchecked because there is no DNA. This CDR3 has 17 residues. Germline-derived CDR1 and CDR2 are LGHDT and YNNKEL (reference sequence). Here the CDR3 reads CASSSGGRTGRDSEAFF.

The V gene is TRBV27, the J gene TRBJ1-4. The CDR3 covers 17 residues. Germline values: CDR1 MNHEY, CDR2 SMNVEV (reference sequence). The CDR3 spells CASSLQGPSGANEKLFF. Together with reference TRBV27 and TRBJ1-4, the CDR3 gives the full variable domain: EAQVTQNPRYLITVTGKKLTVTCSQNMNHEYMSWYRQDPGLGLRQIYYSMNVEVTDKGDVPEGYKVSRKEKRNFPLILESPSPNQTSLYFCASSLQGPSGANEKLFFGSGTQLSVL.

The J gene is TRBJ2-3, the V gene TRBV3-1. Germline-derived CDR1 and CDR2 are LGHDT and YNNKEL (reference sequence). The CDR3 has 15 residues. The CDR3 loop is CASSVRLMVPDTQYF.

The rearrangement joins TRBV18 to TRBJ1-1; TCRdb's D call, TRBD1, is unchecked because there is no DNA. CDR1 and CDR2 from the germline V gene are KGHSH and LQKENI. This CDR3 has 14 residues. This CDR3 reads CASSGPGKGTEAFF.

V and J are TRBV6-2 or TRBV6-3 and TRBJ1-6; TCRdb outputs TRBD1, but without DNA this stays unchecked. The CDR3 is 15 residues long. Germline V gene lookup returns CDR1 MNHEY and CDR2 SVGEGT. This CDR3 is CASSYMGRSNSPLHF.

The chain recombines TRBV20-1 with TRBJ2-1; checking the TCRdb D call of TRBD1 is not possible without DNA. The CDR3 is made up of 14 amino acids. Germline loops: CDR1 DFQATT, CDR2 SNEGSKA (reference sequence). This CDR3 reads CSAPGQGPYNEQFF.

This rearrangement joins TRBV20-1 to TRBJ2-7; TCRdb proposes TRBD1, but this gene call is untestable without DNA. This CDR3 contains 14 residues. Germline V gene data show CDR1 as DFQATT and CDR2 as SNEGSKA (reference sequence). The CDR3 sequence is CSANTGAGSYEQYF.

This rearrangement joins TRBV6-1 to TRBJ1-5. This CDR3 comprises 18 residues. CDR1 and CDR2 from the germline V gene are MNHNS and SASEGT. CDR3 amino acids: CASSVPGGRAFSNQPQHF.

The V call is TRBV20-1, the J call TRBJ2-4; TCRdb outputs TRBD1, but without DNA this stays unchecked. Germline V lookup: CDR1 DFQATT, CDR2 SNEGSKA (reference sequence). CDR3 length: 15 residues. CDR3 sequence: CSARDAQLAKNIQYF.

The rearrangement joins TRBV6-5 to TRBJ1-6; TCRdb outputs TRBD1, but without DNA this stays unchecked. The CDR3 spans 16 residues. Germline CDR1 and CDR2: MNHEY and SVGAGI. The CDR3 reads CASSYGGDRVNSPLHF.

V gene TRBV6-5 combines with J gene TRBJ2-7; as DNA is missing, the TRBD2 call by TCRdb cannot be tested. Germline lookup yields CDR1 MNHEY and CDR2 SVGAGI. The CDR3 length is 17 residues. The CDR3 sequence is CASSYSGLGRNPYEQYF.

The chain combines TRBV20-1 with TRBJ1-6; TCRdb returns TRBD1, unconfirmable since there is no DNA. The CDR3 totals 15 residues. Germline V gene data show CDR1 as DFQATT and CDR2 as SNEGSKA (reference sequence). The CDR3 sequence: CSANAAAGDNSPLHF.